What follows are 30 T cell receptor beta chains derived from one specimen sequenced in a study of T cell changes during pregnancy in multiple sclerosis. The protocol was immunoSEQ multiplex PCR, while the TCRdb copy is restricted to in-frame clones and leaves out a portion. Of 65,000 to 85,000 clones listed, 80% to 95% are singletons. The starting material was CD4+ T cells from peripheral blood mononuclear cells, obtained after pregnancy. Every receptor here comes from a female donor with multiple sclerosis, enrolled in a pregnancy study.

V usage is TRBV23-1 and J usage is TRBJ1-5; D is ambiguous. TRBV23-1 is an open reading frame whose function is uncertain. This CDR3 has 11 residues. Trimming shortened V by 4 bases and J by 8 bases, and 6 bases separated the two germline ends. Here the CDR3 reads CASSLGKPQHF. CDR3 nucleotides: TGCGCCAGCAGTCTCGGGAAGCCCCAGCATTTT.

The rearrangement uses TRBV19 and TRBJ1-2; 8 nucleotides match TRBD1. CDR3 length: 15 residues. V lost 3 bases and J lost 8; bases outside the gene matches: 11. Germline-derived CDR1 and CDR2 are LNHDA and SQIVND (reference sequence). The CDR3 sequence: CASSIQRQGAQGYTF. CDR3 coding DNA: TGTGCCAGTAGTATTCAGAGGCAGGGGGCGCAAGGCTACACCTTC. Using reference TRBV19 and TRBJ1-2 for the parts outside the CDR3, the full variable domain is DGGITQSPKYLFRKEGQNVTLSCEQNLNHDAMYWYRQDPGQGLRLIYYSQIVNDFQKGDIAEGYSVSREKKESFPLTVTSAQKNPTAFYLCASSIQRQGAQGYTFGSGTRLTVV.

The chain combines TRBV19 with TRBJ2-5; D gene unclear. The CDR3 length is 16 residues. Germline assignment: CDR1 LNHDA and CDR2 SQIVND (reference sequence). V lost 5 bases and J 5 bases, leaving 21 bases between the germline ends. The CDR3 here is CASSPTFSQRGETQYF. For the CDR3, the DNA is TGTGCCAGTAGTCCCACATTCAGTCAGCGTGGTGAGACCCAGTACTTC.

This CDR3 reads CASSQDTSGQGYTF. The CDR3 DNA reads as TGTGCCAGCAGCCAAGATACTTCGGGACAAGGCTACACCTTC. This chain uses TRBV4-2 with TRBJ1-2, with D perhaps TRBD1 (6 bases). Trimming took off 0 bases at V and 8 bases at J, with 13 bases between the two ends. The CDR3 length is 14 residues. The germline V gene has CDR1 LGHNA and CDR2 YNFKEQ.

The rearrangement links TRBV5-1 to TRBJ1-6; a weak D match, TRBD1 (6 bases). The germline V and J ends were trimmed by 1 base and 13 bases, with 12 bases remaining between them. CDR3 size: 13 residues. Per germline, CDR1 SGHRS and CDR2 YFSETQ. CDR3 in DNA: TGCGCCAGCAGCTTGTCAGGGGAGAGCCCCCTCCACTTT. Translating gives CASSLSGESPLHF.

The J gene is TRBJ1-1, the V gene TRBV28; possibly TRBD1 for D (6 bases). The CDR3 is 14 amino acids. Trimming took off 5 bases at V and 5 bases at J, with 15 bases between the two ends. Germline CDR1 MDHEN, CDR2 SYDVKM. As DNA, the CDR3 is TGTGCCAGCAGTAGTGGGGGCAGGGGAACTGAAGCTTTCTTT. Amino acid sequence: CASSSGGRGTEAFF. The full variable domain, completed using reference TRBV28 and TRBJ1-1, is DVKVTQSSRYLVKRTGEKVFLECVQDMDHENMFWYRQDPGLGLRLIYFSYDVKMKEKGDIPEGYSVSREKKERFSLILESASTNQTSMYLCASSSGGRGTEAFFGQGTRLTVV.

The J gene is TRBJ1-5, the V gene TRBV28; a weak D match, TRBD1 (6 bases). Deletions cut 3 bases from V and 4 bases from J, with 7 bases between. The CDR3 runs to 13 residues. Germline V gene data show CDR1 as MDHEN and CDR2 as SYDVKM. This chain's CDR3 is CASSFGQNQPQHF. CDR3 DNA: TGTGCCAGCAGTTTCGGACAGAATCAGCCCCAGCATTTT. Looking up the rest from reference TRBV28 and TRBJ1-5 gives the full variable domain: DVKVTQSSRYLVKRTGEKVFLECVQDMDHENMFWYRQDPGLGLRLIYFSYDVKMKEKGDIPEGYSVSREKKERFSLILESASTNQTSMYLCASSFGQNQPQHFGDGTRLSIL.

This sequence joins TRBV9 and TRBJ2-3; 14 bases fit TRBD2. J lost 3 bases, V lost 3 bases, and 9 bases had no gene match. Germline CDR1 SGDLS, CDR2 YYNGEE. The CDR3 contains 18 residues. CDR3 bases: TGTGCCAGCAGCGCGGGCTGGACTAGCGGGAGGCTAACAGATACGCAGTATTTT. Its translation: CASSAGWTSGRLTDTQYF.

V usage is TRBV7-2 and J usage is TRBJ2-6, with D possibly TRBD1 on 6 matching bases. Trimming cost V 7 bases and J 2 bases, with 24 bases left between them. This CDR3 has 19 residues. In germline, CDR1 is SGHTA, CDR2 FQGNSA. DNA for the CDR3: TGTGCCAGCACCCAGCTCCTTCAGGGGCGGAGGACTGGGGCCAACGTCCTGACTTTC. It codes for CASTQLLQGRRTGANVLTF.

CDR3 region: CASSLVGTSPDTQYF. The CDR3 DNA is TGCGCCAGCAGCTTGGTCGGGACTAGCCCAGATACGCAGTATTTT. The chain couples TRBV5-1 to TRBJ2-3, with TRBD2 matching 9 bases. The CDR3 length is 15 residues. Germline lookup yields CDR1 SGHRS and CDR2 YFSETQ. The trim removed 0 bases at V and 4 bases at J, leaving 3 bases unmatched.

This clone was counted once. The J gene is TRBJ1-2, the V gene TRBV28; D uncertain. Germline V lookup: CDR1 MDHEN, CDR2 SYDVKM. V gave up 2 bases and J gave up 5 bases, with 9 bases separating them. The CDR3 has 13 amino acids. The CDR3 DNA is TGTGCCAGCAGTTTACGCGACACATATGGCTACACCTTC. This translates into CASSLRDTYGYTF.

CDR3 coding DNA: TGTGCCAGCAGTCCTGGCGGTTCCTACAATGAGCAGTTCTTC. Protein: CASSPGGSYNEQFF. The chain combines TRBV7-9 with TRBJ2-1; D gene ambiguous. The germline V gene encodes CDR1 SEHNR and CDR2 FQNEAQ (reference sequence). The CDR3 sequence is 14 residues long. V gave up 6 bases and J gave up 1 base, with 10 bases separating them. Supplemented by reference TRBV7-9 and TRBJ2-1, the full variable domain reads DTGVSQNPRHKITKRGQNVTFRCDPISEHNRLYWYRQTLGQGPEFLTYFQNEAQLEKSRLLSDRFSAERPKGSFSTLEIQRTEQGDSAMYLCASSPGGSYNEQFFGPGTRLTVL.

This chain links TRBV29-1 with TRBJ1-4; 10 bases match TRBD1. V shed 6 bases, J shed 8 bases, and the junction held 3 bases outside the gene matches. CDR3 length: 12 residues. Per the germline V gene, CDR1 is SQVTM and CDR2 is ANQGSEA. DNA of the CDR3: TGCAGCGTCGCGGGACAGGGGGAAAAACTGTTTTTT. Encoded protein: CSVAGQGEKLFF.

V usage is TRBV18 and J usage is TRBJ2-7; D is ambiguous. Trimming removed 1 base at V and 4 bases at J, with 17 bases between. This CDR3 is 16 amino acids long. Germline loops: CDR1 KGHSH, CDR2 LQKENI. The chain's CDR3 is CASSPLTVDLSYEQYF. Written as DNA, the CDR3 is TGTGCCAGCTCACCACTTACGGTAGATTTATCTTACGAGCAGTACTTC. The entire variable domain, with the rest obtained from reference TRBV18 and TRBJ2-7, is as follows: NAGVMQNPRHLVRRRGQEARLRCSPMKGHSHVYWYRQLPEEGLKFMVYLQKENIIDESGMPKERFSAEFPKEGPSILRIQQVVRGDSAAYFCASSPLTVDLSYEQYFGPGTRLTVT.

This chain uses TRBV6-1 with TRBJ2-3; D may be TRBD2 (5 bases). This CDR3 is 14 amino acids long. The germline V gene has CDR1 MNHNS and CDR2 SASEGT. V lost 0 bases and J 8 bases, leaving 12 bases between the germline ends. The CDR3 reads CASSEAGAGGTQYF. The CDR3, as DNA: TGTGCCAGCAGTGAAGCGGGTGCAGGAGGTACGCAGTATTTT.

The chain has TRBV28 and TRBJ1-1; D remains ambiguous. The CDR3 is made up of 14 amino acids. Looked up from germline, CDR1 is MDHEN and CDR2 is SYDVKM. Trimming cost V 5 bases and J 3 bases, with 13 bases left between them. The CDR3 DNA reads TGTGCCAGCAGTCTCGTGGGCTTGGACACTGAAGCTTTCTTT. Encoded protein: CASSLVGLDTEAFF.

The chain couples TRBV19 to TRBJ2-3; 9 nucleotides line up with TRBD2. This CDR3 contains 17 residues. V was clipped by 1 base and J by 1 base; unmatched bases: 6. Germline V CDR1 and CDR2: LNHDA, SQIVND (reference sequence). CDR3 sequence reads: CASSIGGRGVGTDTQYF. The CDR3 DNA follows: TGTGCCAGTAGTATAGGCGGGAGGGGCGTCGGCACAGATACGCAGTATTTT.

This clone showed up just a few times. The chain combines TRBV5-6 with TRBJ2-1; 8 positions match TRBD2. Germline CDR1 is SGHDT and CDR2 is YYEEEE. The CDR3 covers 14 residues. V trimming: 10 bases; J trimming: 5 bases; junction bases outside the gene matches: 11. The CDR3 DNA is TGTGCCTGCGGTTGGCGGGGGGTTAACAATGAGCAGTTCTTC. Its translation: CACGWRGVNNEQFF. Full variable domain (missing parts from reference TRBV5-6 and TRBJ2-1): DAGVTQSPTHLIKTRGQQVTLRCSPKSGHDTVSWYQQALGQGPQFIFQYYEEEERQRGNFPDRFSGHQFPNYSSELNVNALLLGDSALYLCACGWRGVNNEQFFGPGTRLTVL.

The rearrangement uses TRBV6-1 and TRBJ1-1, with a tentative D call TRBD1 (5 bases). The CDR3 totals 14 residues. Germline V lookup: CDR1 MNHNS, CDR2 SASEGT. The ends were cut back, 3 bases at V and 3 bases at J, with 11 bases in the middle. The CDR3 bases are TGTGCCAGCAGTGAGTGGGGCGAGGACACTGAAGCTTTCTTT. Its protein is CASSEWGEDTEAFF.

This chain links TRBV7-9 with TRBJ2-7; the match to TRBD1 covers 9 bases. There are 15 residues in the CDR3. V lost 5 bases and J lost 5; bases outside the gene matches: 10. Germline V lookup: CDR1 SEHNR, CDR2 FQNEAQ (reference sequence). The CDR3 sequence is CASSVTGTGLDEQYF. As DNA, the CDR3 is TGTGCCAGCAGCGTTACCGGGACAGGGCTAGACGAGCAGTACTTC.

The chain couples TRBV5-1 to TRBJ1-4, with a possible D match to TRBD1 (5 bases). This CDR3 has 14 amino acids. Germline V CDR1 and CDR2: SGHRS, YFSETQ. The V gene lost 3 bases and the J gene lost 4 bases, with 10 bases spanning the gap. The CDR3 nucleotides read TGCGCCAGCAGCTCCGGCAGGGATAATGAAAAACTGTTTTTT. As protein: CASSSGRDNEKLFF.

CDR3 sequence: CASRLNTGELFF. The DNA of the CDR3 is TGTGCCAGCAGACTCAACACCGGGGAGCTGTTTTTT. This chain uses TRBV6-5 with TRBJ2-2; D remains unclear. Trimming left V 6 bases short and J 2 bases short, with 4 bases between. Looked up from germline, CDR1 is MNHEY and CDR2 is SVGAGI. There are 12 residues in the CDR3.

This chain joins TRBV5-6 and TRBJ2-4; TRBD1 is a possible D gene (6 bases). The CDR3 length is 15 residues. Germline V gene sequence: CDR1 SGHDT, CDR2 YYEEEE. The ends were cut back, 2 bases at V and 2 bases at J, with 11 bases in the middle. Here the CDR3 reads CASSLGGPTKNIQYF. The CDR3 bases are TGTGCCAGCAGCTTAGGGGGTCCAACCAAAAACATTCAGTACTTC. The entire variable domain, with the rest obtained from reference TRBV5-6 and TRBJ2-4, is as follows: DAGVTQSPTHLIKTRGQQVTLRCSPKSGHDTVSWYQQALGQGPQFIFQYYEEEERQRGNFPDRFSGHQFPNYSSELNVNALLLGDSALYLCASSLGGPTKNIQYFGAGTRLSVL.

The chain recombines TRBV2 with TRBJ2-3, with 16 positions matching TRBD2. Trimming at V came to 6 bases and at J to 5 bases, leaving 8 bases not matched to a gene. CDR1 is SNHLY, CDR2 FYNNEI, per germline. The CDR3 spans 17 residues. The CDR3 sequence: CASSPGGLAGGRDTQYF. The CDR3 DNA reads TGTGCCAGCAGCCCGGGGGGACTAGCGGGGGGGAGAGATACGCAGTATTTT.

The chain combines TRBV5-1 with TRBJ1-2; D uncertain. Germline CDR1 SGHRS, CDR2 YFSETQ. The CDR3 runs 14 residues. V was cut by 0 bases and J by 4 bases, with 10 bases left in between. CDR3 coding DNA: TGCGCCAGCAGCTTGGAAACAGCCACCTATGGCTACACCTTC. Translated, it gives CASSLETATYGYTF.

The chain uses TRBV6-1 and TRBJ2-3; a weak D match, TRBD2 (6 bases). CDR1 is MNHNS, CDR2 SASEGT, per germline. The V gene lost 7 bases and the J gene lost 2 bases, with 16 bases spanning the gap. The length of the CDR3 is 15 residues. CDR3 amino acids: CASKLGGTFTDTQYF. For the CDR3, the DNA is TGTGCCAGCAAACTAGGCGGGACTTTCACAGATACGCAGTATTTT.

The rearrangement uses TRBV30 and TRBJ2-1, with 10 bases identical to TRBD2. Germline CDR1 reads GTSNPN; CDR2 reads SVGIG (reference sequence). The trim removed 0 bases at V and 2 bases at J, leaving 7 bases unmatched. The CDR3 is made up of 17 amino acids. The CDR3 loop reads CAWSVAGGVSPYNEQFF. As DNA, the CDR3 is TGTGCCTGGAGTGTAGCGGGAGGGGTTAGCCCCTACAATGAGCAGTTCTTC. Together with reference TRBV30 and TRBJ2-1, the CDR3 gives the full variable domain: SQTIHQWPATLVQPVGSPLSLECTVEGTSNPNLYWYRQAAGRGLQLLFYSVGIGQISSEVPQNLSASRPQDRQFILSSKKLLLSDSGFYLCAWSVAGGVSPYNEQFFGPGTRLTVL.

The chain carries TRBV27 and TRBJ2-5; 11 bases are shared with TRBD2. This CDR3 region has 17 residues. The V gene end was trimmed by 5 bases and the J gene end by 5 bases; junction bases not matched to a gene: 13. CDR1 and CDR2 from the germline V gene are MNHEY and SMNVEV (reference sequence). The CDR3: CASSRYRLAGTGETQYF. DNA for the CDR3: TGTGCCAGCAGTCGATATAGACTAGCGGGGACCGGGGAGACCCAGTACTTC.

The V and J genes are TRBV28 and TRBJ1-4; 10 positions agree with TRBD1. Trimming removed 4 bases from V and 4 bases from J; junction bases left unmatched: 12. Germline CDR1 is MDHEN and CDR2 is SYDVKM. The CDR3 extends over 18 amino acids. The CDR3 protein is CASSSIAGTGAYNEKLFF. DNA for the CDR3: TGTGCCAGCAGTTCGATCGCCGGGACAGGGGCTTATAATGAAAAACTGTTTTTT.

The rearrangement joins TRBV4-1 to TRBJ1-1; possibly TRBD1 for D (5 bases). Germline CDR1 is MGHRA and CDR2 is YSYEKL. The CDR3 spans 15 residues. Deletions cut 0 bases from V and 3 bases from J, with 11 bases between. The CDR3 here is CASSQEKGRDTEAFF. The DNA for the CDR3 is TGCGCCAGCAGCCAAGAAAAGGGGAGGGACACTGAAGCTTTCTTT.